These T cell receptor beta chains were read from a single sample in a study of preoperative IRX-2 immunotherapy in early breast cancer. The method was immunoSEQ multiplex PCR; TCRdb's version includes in-frame clones alone and lacks a portion of them. The sample has about 25,000 clones; approximately 96% are singletons. This specimen consisted of tumor tissue, obtained after IRX-2 immunotherapy. The receptors were sampled from a human donor with breast cancer. The CDR3 runs from the conserved cysteine through the conserved F or W. The D gene is left open where the match is weak. Some rows have no size entry. The others give once, few or many, or a class for an expanded clone.

TRBV9	TRBJ2-1	NA	NA	TGTGCCAGCAGGCACGACGCCGACAATGAGCAGTTCTTC	CASRHDADNEQFF
TRBV11-3	TRBJ2-2	NA	NA	TGTGCCAGCAACTACAGGAGTGGGGAGCTGTTTTTT	CASNYRSGELFF
TRBV25-1	TRBJ1-6	NA	NA	TGTGCCAGCAGTGGATCCGGGACGGGGAATTCACCCCTCCACTTT	CASSGSGTGNSPLHF
TRBV5-5	TRBJ1-1	NA	NA	TGTGCCAGCAGCTTAGTTACCGGGGTGAACACTGAAGCTTTCTTT	CASSLVTGVNTEAFF
TRBV6-6	TRBJ1-1	NA	NA	TGTGCCAGCAGGCAACAGGGAAATAGGAACACTGAAGCTTTCTTT	CASRQQGNRNTEAFF
TRBV5-3	TRBJ2-1	NA	NA	TGTGCCAGAAGCTCAAACCGCCCGGACTGTCAAAAGAAGCAGTTCTTC	CARSSNRPDCQKKQFF
TRBV7-2	TRBJ2-1	TRBD2	NA	TGTGCCAGCAGCTCCCTTGGACTAGCCCTCCACAATGAGCAGTTCTTC	CASSSLGLALHNEQFF
TRBV29-1	TRBJ1-2	NA	NA	TGCAGCGCCGCTCCGCAGGCCAACTATGGCTACACCTTC	CSAAPQANYGYTF
TRBV11-2	TRBJ2-7	NA	few	TGTGCCAGCAGCTTAACCTACGAGCAGTACTTC	CASSLTYEQYF
TRBV6-5	TRBJ2-1	NA	once	TGTGCCAGCAGTTACGTCGGGACCCTCAATTACAATGAGCAGTTCTTC	CASSYVGTLNYNEQFF
TRBV9	TRBJ1-5	NA	NA	TGTGCCAGTGGTCTGGGCGGGGACAATCAGCCCCAGCATTTT	CASGLGGDNQPQHF
TRBV7-2	TRBJ2-2	NA	NA	TGTGCCAGCAGCTTACTTCTCCTGAACACCGGGGAGCTGTTTTTT	CASSLLLLNTGELFF
TRBV30	TRBJ2-1	NA	NA	TGTGCCTGGAGTCCGACCCGGGGTAGTAAAGGGGAGTGGAATGAGCAGTTCTTC	CAWSPTRGSKGEWNEQFF
TRBV28	TRBJ2-1	TRBD2	NA	TGTGCCAGCAGTTTATTAGGGACTAGCGGCCAGAATGAGCAGTTCTTC	CASSLLGTSGQNEQFF
TRBV4-1	TRBJ2-1	NA	NA	TGCGCCAGCAGCCAAGATAGTTCGGAGGTTTACAATGAGCAGTTCTTC	CASSQDSSEVYNEQFF
TRBV15	TRBJ2-7	NA	NA	TGTGCCACCAGCAGAGATCTCCCAGACCAGGACGGCCGCCCCTACGAGCAGTACTTC	CATSRDLPDQDGRPYEQYF
TRBV20-1	TRBJ2-3	NA	NA	TGCAGTGCTAGCGGGGCGGGAATGCAGTATTTT	CSASGAGMQYF
TRBV5-1	TRBJ2-1	TRBD2	NA	TGCGCCAGCAGCTCTGGACTAGCGGGGATATACAATGAGCAGTTCTTC	CASSSGLAGIYNEQFF
TRBV7-9	TRBJ2-7	TRBD2	NA	TGTGCCAGCAGCTTAACTAGCGGGAGGATGGACGAGCAGTACTTC	CASSLTSGRMDEQYF
TRBV27	TRBJ1-2	NA	NA	TGTGCCAGCAGTAACTCTCTTGGGGATAAGTATGGCTACACCTTC	CASSNSLGDKYGYTF
TRBV6-5	TRBJ2-7	NA	once	TGTGCCAGCAGTTACGGGGGCACAAAACTCTACGAGCAGTACTTC	CASSYGGTKLYEQYF
TRBV12-2	TRBJ2-7	NA	NA	TGTGCAAGTCGCTTAGGGGAGGAGGGGACCTACTACGAGCAGTACTTC	CASRLGEEGTYYEQYF
TRBV28	TRBJ1-1	TRBD1	NA	TGTGCCAGCAGGTTAAAGACAGGGAGGAACACTGAAGCTTTCTTT	CASRLKTGRNTEAFF
TRBV27	TRBJ2-2	NA	NA	TGTGCCAGCAGTTTATCGAAGGCCCCCACCGGGGAGCTGTTTTTT	CASSLSKAPTGELFF
TRBV2	TRBJ2-1	TRBD2	NA	TGTGCCAGCAGTGAAGCGCTTGGGACTACAGACAATGAGCAGTTCTTC	CASSEALGTTDNEQFF
TRBV27	TRBJ1-2	NA	NA	TGTGCCAGCAGTGACGCCATCCACTATGGCTACACCTTC	CASSDAIHYGYTF
TRBV15	TRBJ1-1	NA	NA	TGTGCCACCAGCGGAACCACAGGGAAGTCTCCCGAAGCTTTCTTT	CATSGTTGKSPEAFF
TRBV5-4	TRBJ2-2	NA	NA	TGTGCCAGCAGCGCCACGAGGATTGAGAACACCGGGGAGCTGTTTTTT	CASSATRIENTGELFF
TRBV7-2	TRBJ1-6	TRBD1	NA	TGTGCCAGCAGCTTCTGGGGACAGGGCATTTCACCCCTCCACTTT	CASSFWGQGISPLHF
TRBV7-2	TRBJ2-5	NA	NA	TGTGCCAGCAGCTTATGGCGAAGCGCGGAGACCCAGTACTTC	CASSLWRSAETQYF
TRBV7-8	TRBJ2-7	NA	NA	TGTGCCAGCAGCTTAAAGGAAACTACCTACGAGCAGTACTTC	CASSLKETTYEQYF
TRBV6-5	TRBJ1-2	TRBD1	NA	TGTGCCAGCAGGCTGACAGGGGATTATGGCTACACCTTC	CASRLTGDYGYTF
TRBV5-4	TRBJ2-7	TRBD2	NA	TGTGCCAGCAGTCTTGGGACTAGCGGGGTCCGGTGGTACGAGCAGTACTTC	CASSLGTSGVRWYEQYF
TRBV14	TRBJ1-6	NA	NA	TGTGCCAGCAGCCAAGGACCCAATTCACCCCTCCACTTT	CASSQGPNSPLHF
TRBV5-1	TRBJ1-1	NA	NA	TGCGCCAGCAGCGTCACCCGGACGGGTCCCACTGAAGCTTTCTTT	CASSVTRTGPTEAFF
TRBV9	TRBJ1-3	NA	once	TGTGCCAGCAGCGTAGCTGGACCGAACTCTGGAAACACCATATATTTT	CASSVAGPNSGNTIYF
TRBV7-2	TRBJ2-3	NA	NA	TGTGCCAGCAGCTTTGTTACACAGGGAGCCACAGATACGCAGTATTTT	CASSFVTQGATDTQYF
TRBV12-5	TRBJ2-7	TRBD2	NA	TGTGCTAGTGCTTCGACTAGCGGTAGCTCCTACGAGCAGTACTTC	CASASTSGSSYEQYF
TRBV19	TRBJ2-3	NA	NA	TGTGCCAGTAAGGGAATCCGGACCTCGGCGTATTTCGGCACAGATACGCAGTATTTT	CASKGIRTSAYFGTDTQYF
TRBV11-3	TRBJ2-1	NA	NA	TGTGCCAGCAGCTTACTGGGTGGTGAGCAGTTCTTC	CASSLLGGEQFF
TRBV18	TRBJ1-5	NA	NA	TGTGCCAGCTCACCACTCCCGGGACGGACAAATCAGCCCCAGCATTTT	CASSPLPGRTNQPQHF
TRBV13	TRBJ2-1	NA	NA	TGTGCCAGCAGCTTAGGACTAGAATACTACAATGAGCAGTTCTTC	CASSLGLEYYNEQFF
TRBV11-3	TRBJ2-3	NA	NA	TGTGCCAGCAGCTTAGGAGGCCAGTATACAGATACGCAGTATTTT	CASSLGGQYTDTQYF
TRBV9	TRBJ2-5	TRBD2	NA	TGTGCCAGCAGCGTGGGCGGGAGTGGGACCCAGTACTTC	CASSVGGSGTQYF
TRBV6-5	TRBJ2-1	NA	NA	TGTGCCAGCAGTTACACAGGAGACACCTACAATGAGCAGTTCTTC	CASSYTGDTYNEQFF
TRBV18	TRBJ1-2	NA	NA	TGTGCCAGCTCACGGGACGGCGATGGCTACACCTTC	CASSRDGDGYTF
TRBV10-1	TRBJ1-6	NA	NA	TGCGCCAGCAGTGACGACCGGGGCAGGTCTCATTCACCCCTCCACTTT	CASSDDRGRSHSPLHF
TRBV19	TRBJ1-5	NA	NA	TGTGCCAGTAGTATAGTGGAGGGAATGTATGATCAGCCCCAGCATTTT	CASSIVEGMYDQPQHF
TRBV5-1	TRBJ2-7	TRBD1	NA	TGCGCCAGCAGCTTGGGAGGACAGGGGGCCTACGAGCAGTACTTC	CASSLGGQGAYEQYF
TRBV5-5	TRBJ2-5	NA	NA	TGTGCCAGCAGCCTGGGGCCAGCCCAAGAGACCCAGTACTTC	CASSLGPAQETQYF
TRBV7-3	TRBJ1-1	NA	NA	TGTGCCAGCAGCTTAACGCCCTTGGGCGGGTCCACTGAAGCTTTCTTT	CASSLTPLGGSTEAFF
TRBV7-8	TRBJ1-4	NA	NA	TGTGCCAGCAGCTTCGAACGCATTGGGTCGTCTTCTGAAAAACTGTTTTTT	CASSFERIGSSSEKLFF
TRBV28	TRBJ1-5	NA	NA	TGTGCCAGCAGTTCGCAACAGGGTTCATATAGCAATCAGCCCCAGCATTTT	CASSSQQGSYSNQPQHF
TRBV18	TRBJ2-4	TRBD2	NA	TGTGCCAGCTCACCACTAGCGGGGGGGACCAAAAACATTCAGTACTTC	CASSPLAGGTKNIQYF
TRBV7-2	TRBJ2-7	TRBD1	NA	TGTGCCAGCAGCTCCCTGACAGGGTTCTACGAGCAGTACTTC	CASSSLTGFYEQYF
TRBV10-2	TRBJ2-7	TRBD2	NA	TGCGCCAGCTCTAGCGGAACCTACGAGCAGTACTTC	CASSSGTYEQYF
TRBV13	TRBJ2-7	NA	NA	TGTGCCAGCAGCTTCATCTCCTACGAGCAGTACTTC	CASSFISYEQYF
TRBV29-1	TRBJ2-7	NA	NA	TGCAGCGTTGTAGGTGGGGACCGAGCCTACGAGCAGTACTTC	CSVVGGDRAYEQYF
TRBV9	TRBJ2-7	NA	NA	TGTGCCAGCAGCGTAGCCCTCGGCTACGAGCAGTACTTC	CASSVALGYEQYF
TRBV9	TRBJ2-6	TRBD2	NA	TGTGCCAGCAGCTTACCCAGCGGGGACGCCTCTGGGGCCAACGTCCTGACTTTC	CASSLPSGDASGANVLTF